These 7 T cell receptor beta chains share one sample of origin, sequenced in a study of shared clonotypes between healthy human individuals. Libraries were prepared by immunoSEQ multiplex PCR; TCRdb keeps only in-frame clonotypes and omits some of them. There are approximately 700,000 clones in the sample; around four fifths occur only once, and around 1.7% lies in the top ten. Material: memory CD4+ T cells sorted from blood. Noted subset: CD45RA-negative fraction. These receptors all stem from a woman aged 25-40 years in good health.

This chain uses TRBV18 with TRBJ2-7; 9 bases are shared with TRBD2. CDR1 and CDR2 from the germline V gene are KGHSH and LQKENI. Trimming took 1 base from V and 3 from J; bases not matched to a gene: 7. The length of the CDR3 is 16 residues. CDR3 in amino acids: CASSPLPTSGDYEQYF. The CDR3 nucleotides read TGTGCCAGCTCACCACTTCCGACTAGCGGAGACTACGAGCAGTACTTC.

This clone was recorded a few times. The sample holds other DNA sequences that translate to the same CDR3. This chain uses TRBV6-5 with TRBJ2-7; D is ambiguous. Germline CDR1 reads MNHEY; CDR2 reads SVGAGI. The CDR3 length is 14 residues. Deletions cut 0 bases from V and 3 bases from J, with 9 bases between. The CDR3 region has the DNA TGTGCCAGCAGTTACTCGTTGACCGACTACGAGCAGTACTTC. Encoded protein: CASSYSLTDYEQYF.

The chain employs TRBV2 and TRBJ2-2, with a tentative D call TRBD1 (6 bases). The V and J ends lost 5 bases and 0 bases respectively, with 10 bases between them. The CDR3 is made up of 15 amino acids. Per germline, CDR1 SNHLY and CDR2 FYNNEI. The CDR3 region is CASSTGTTNTGELFF. CDR3 nucleotides: TGTGCCAGCAGTACCGGGACAACGAACACCGGGGAGCTGTTTTTT.

Points on this clone: The sample contains more than one DNA sequence encoding this CDR3. The CDR3 here is CASSPRGTANTEAFF. Written as DNA, the CDR3 is TGTGCCAGCTCACCGAGGGGGACAGCTAACACTGAAGCTTTCTTT. The chain combines TRBV18 with TRBJ1-1; 7 positions match TRBD1. The trim removed 3 bases at V and 2 bases at J, leaving 6 bases unmatched. The CDR3 runs to 15 residues. The germline CDR1 and CDR2 sequences are KGHSH and LQKENI.

J is TRBJ2-1 and V is TRBV11-2, with TRBD2 identical over 7 bases. The junction had 4 bases not matched to a gene; V was cut back by 1 base and J by 1 base. Germline CDR1 is SGHAT and CDR2 is FQNNGV. This CDR3 region has 16 residues. The CDR3 protein is CASSLGGGRSYNEQFF. The CDR3 DNA follows: TGTGCCAGCAGCTTAGGGGGCGGGAGATCCTACAATGAGCAGTTCTTC.

The V and J genes are TRBV29-1 and TRBJ2-3; 7 bases fit TRBD1. J was trimmed by 1 base and V by 3 bases; bases with no gene match: 4. Germline CDR1 reads SQVTM; CDR2 reads ANQGSEA. This CDR3 is built from 14 residues. In DNA form, the CDR3 reads TGCAGCGTTGAGAAGACAGGGCGCACAGATACGCAGTATTTT. It is translated as CSVEKTGRTDTQYF.

The rearrangement links TRBV27 to TRBJ1-5, with D perhaps matching TRBD1 (6 bases). The CDR3 spans 15 residues. V lost 0 bases and J 8 bases, leaving 14 bases between the germline ends. Germline CDR1 MNHEY, CDR2 SMNVEV (reference sequence). Here the CDR3 reads CASSLSMTGREPQHF. The CDR3 DNA follows: TGTGCCAGCAGTTTATCGATGACAGGACGGGAGCCCCAGCATTTT.